These T cell receptor beta chains were read from a single sample in a study of blood T cell repertoires in COVID-19. Clones were read by immunoSEQ multiplex PCR, and TCRdb kept only the in-frame ones, dropping some. This table holds about 190,000 clones, about four fifths found once. Sequenced material: PBMCs or T cells enriched from blood (not recorded which). Receptors were obtained from a woman aged 30 to 39 who had recovered from COVID-19. CDR3s leave out the opening cysteine and the closing phenylalanine or tryptophan.

j_call | v_call | cdr3_aa
TRBJ1-6 | TRBV30 | AWSEDRGDSPLH
TRBJ2-1 | TRBV24-1 | ATSEASGGYNEQF
TRBJ1-4 | TRBV29-1 | STAGVFGEKLF
TRBJ1-2 | TRBV7-2 | ASSPSLTGSYGYT
TRBJ2-3 | TRBV6-5 | ASSYSSGGTDTQY
TRBJ1-1 | TRBV28 | ASSFTRDTEAF
TRBJ2-3 | TRBV6-5 | ASTQTTAPDTQY
TRBJ1-5 | TRBV30 | AWSVGTASNQPQH
TRBJ1-5 | TRBV5-6 | ASSTGTGRAQH
TRBJ1-5 | TRBV28 | ASSSGSQPQH
TRBJ2-3 | TRBV7-9 | ASSSPRTSGSTDTQY
TRBJ1-2 | TRBV20-1 | SARTGYGYT
TRBJ1-5 | TRBV10-3 | AISDFRQPQH
TRBJ1-1 | TRBV10-3 | ATSPGQALSEAF
TRBJ1-2 | TRBV11-2 | ASSSLPGTGGASYGYT
TRBJ1-4 | TRBV18 | ASSPPGPTGGEKLF
TRBJ2-3 | TRBV28 | ASSSSRVFTDTQY
TRBJ2-4 | TRBV5-4 | ASSPWISGNIQY
TRBJ2-1 | TRBV24-1 | ATSRTANNEQF
TRBJ1-2 | TRBV19 | ASSIPTGVNYGYT
TRBJ1-4 | TRBV27 | ASSFQGLTNEKLF
TRBJ2-7 | TRBV6-5 | ASSYPPRTGRYEQY
TRBJ1-5 | TRBV18 | ASSDGNQGNQPQH
TRBJ2-1 | TRBV2 | APPTRVNEQF
TRBJ2-2 | TRBV6-4 | ASSDGGEAGELF
TRBJ1-2 | TRBV6-5 | ASSKVTGNYGYT
TRBJ2-2 | TRBV5-1 | ASSFEGPNTGELF